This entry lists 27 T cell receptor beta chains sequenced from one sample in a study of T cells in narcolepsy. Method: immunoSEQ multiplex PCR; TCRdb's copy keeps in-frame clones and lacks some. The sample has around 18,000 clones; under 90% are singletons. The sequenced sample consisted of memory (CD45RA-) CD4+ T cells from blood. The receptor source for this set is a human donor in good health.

The CDR3 DNA sequence: TGCGCCAGCAGCCTGCTCACGAACACCGGGGAGCTGTTTTTT. Translating gives CASSLLTNTGELFF. This chain links TRBV5-1 with TRBJ2-2, with D uncertain. The CDR3 covers 14 residues. CDR1 and CDR2 from the germline V gene are SGHRS and YFSETQ. V was clipped by 4 bases and J by 0 bases, with 7 bases between them. The full variable domain, completed using reference TRBV5-1 and TRBJ2-2, is KAGVTQTPRYLIKTRGQQVTLSCSPISGHRSVSWYQQTPGQGLQFLFEYFSETQRNKGNFPGRFSGRQFSNSRSEMNVSTLELGDSALYLCASSLLTNTGELFFGEGSRLTVL.

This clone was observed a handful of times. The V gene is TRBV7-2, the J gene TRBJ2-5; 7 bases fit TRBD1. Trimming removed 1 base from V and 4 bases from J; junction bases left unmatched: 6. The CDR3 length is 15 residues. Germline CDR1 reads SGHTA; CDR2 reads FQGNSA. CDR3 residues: CASSLGLGGPETQYF. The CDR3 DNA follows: TGTGCCAGCAGCTTAGGATTAGGGGGCCCAGAGACCCAGTACTTC.

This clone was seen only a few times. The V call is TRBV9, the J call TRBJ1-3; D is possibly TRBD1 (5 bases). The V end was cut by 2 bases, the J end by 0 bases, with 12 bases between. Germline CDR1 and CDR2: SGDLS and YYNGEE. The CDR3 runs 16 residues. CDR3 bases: TGTGCCAGCAGCGTCAGTCAGGGACGCTCTGGAAACACCATATATTTT. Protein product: CASSVSQGRSGNTIYF.

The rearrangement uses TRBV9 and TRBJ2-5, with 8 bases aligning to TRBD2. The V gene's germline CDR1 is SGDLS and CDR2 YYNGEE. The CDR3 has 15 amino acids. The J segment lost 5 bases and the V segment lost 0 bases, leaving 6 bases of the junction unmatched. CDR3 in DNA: TGTGCCAGCAGCGTAGGGGCGGGAGGTGGGGAGACCCAGTACTTC. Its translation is CASSVGAGGGETQYF.

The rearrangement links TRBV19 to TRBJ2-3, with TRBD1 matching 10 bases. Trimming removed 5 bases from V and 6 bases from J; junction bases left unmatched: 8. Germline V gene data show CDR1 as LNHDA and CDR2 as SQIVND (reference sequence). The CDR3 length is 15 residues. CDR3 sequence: CASSPGQGRGDTQYF. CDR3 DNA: TGTGCCAGTAGTCCGGGACAGGGGAGGGGGGATACGCAGTATTTT.

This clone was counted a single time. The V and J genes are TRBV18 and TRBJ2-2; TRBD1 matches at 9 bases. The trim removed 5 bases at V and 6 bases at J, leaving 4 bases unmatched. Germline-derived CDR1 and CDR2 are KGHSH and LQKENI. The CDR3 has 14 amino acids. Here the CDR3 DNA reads TGTGCCAGCTCAGCACAGGGGGCCTCCGGGGAGCTGTTTTTT. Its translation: CASSAQGASGELFF. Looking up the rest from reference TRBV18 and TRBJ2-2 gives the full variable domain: NAGVMQNPRHLVRRRGQEARLRCSPMKGHSHVYWYRQLPEEGLKFMVYLQKENIIDESGMPKERFSAEFPKEGPSILRIQQVVRGDSAAYFCASSAQGASGELFFGEGSRLTVL.

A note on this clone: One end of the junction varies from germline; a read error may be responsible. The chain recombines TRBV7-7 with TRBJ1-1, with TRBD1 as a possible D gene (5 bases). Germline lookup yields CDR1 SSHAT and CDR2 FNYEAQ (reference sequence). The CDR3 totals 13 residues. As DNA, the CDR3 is TGTGCTAGCAGCAAACAGGAGAACACTGAAGCTTTCTTT. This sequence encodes CASSKQENTEAFF.

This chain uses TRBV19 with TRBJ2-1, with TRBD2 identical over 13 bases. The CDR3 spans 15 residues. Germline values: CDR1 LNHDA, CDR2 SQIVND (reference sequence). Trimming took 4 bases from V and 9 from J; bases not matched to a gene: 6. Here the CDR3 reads CASSNEGLAGVEQFF. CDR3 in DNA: TGTGCCAGTAGTAACGAAGGACTAGCGGGAGTTGAGCAGTTCTTC. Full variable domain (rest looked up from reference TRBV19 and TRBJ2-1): DGGITQSPKYLFRKEGQNVTLSCEQNLNHDAMYWYRQDPGQGLRLIYYSQIVNDFQKGDIAEGYSVSREKKESFPLTVTSAQKNPTAFYLCASSNEGLAGVEQFFGPGTRLTVL.

CDR3 DNA sequence: TGTGCCAGCAGCTTAGATAGGCTGAATGAGCAGTTCTTC. This sequence encodes CASSLDRLNEQFF. The chain couples TRBV11-3 to TRBJ2-1; D ambiguous. The CDR3 contains 13 residues. Germline CDR1 and CDR2: SGHNT and YENEEA. V was pared by 0 bases and J by 7 bases, with 7 bases between. Variable domain in full (rest from reference TRBV11-3 and TRBJ2-1): EAGVVQSPRYKIIEKKQPVAFWCNPISGHNTLYWYLQNLGQGPELLIRYENEEAVDDSQLPKDRFSAERLKGVDSTLKIQPAELGDSAVYLCASSLDRLNEQFFGPGTRLTVL.

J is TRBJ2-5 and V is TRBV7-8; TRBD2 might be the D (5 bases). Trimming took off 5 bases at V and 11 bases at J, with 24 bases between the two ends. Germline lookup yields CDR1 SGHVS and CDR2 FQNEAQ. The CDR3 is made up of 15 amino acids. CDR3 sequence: CASSPTPAGLSEQYF. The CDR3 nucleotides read TGTGCCAGCAGCCCTACCCCGGCGGGCCTTTCGGAGCAGTACTTC.

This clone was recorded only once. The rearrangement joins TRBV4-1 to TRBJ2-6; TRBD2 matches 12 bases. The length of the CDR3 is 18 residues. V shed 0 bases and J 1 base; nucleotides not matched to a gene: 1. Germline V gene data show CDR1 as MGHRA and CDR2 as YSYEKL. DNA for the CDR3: TGCGCCAGCAGCCAAGAAACTAGCGGGGGGTCTGGGGCCAACGTCCTGACTTTC. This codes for CASSQETSGGSGANVLTF.

The CDR3 loop reads CASSWDRASGGYTF. DNA of the CDR3: TGCGCCAGCAGCTGGGACAGGGCGAGTGGAGGCTACACCTTC. The chain joins TRBV5-1 to TRBJ1-2, with TRBD1 matching 9 bases. V was clipped by 3 bases and J by 8 bases; unmatched bases: 8. Germline CDR1 reads SGHRS; CDR2 reads YFSETQ. The CDR3 has 14 amino acids.

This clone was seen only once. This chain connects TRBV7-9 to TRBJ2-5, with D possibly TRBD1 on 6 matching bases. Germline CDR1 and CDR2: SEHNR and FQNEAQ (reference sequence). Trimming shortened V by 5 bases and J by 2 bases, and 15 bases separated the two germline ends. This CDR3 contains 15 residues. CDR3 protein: CASSPAGTPQETQYF. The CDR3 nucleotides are TGTGCCAGCAGCCCCGCCGGGACACCGCAAGAGACCCAGTACTTC. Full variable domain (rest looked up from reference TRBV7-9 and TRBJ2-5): DTGVSQNPRHKITKRGQNVTFRCDPISEHNRLYWYRQTLGQGPEFLTYFQNEAQLEKSRLLSDRFSAERPKGSFSTLEIQRTEQGDSAMYLCASSPAGTPQETQYFGPGTRLLVL.

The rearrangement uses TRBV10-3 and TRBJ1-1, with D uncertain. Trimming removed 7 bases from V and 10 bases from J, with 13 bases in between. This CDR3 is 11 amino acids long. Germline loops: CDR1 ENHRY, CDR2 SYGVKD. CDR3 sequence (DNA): TGTGCCATCAAAGACGTAGGAGGAGCTTTCTTT. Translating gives CAIKDVGGAFF.

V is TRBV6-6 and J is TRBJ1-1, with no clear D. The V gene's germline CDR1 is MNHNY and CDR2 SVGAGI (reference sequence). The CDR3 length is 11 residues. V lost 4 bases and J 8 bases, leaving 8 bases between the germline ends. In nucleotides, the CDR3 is TGTGCCAGCAGTTTTGGGAGGGAAGCTTTCTTT. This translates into CASSFGREAFF.

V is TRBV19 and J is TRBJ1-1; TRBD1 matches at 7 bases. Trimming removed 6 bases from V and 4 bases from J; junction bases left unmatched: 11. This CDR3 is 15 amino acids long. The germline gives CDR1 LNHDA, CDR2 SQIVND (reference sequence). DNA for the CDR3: TGTGCCAGTAGCCACCCGACAGGGTTGGGCACTGAAGCTTTCTTT. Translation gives CASSHPTGLGTEAFF.

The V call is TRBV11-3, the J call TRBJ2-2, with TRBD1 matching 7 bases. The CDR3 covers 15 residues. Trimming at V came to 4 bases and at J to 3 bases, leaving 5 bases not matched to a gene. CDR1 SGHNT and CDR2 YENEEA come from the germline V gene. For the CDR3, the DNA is TGTGCCAGCAGCTCAACAGGGGCGGACACCGGGGAGCTGTTTTTT. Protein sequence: CASSSTGADTGELFF. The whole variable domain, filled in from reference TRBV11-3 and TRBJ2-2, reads EAGVVQSPRYKIIEKKQPVAFWCNPISGHNTLYWYLQNLGQGPELLIRYENEEAVDDSQLPKDRFSAERLKGVDSTLKIQPAELGDSAVYLCASSSTGADTGELFFGEGSRLTVL.

The CDR3 DNA follows: TGTGCCAGCACTCCTTGGACAGGGCTGAACACTGAAGCTTTCTTT. Translation: CASTPWTGLNTEAFF. The chain is built from TRBV6-1 and TRBJ1-1; 8 nucleotides line up with TRBD1. J lost 0 bases, V lost 7 bases, and 7 bases had no gene match. CDR1 MNHNS and CDR2 SASEGT come from the germline V gene. The CDR3 runs 15 residues.

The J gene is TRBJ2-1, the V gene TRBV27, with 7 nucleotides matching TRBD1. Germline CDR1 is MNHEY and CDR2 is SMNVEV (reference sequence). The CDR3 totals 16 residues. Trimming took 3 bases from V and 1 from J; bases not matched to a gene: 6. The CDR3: CASSFQGGPSYNEQFF. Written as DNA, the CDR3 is TGTGCCAGCAGTTTTCAAGGGGGCCCGTCCTACAATGAGCAGTTCTTC.

The CDR3 is CSAQTMGIGNEQFF. The CDR3 DNA is TGCAGCGCACAGACGATGGGGATCGGTAATGAGCAGTTCTTC. The J gene is TRBJ2-1, the V gene TRBV29-1, with no clear D. The CDR3 covers 14 residues. V shed 7 bases and J shed 7 bases, with 20 bases lying between them. CDR1 is SQVTM and CDR2 is ANQGSEA in the germline V gene.

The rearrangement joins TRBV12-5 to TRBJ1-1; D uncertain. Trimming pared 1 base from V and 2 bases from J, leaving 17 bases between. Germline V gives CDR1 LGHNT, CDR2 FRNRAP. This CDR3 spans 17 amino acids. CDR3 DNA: TGTGCTAGTGGTTTGGCCGGGCTCCTCGGGCATAACACTGAAGCTTTCTTT. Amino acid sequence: CASGLAGLLGHNTEAFF.

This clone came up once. The CDR3 sequence is CAWSVPGIGHNTEAFF. CDR3 DNA sequence: TGTGCCTGGAGTGTACCCGGTATAGGGCATAACACTGAAGCTTTCTTT. The V and J genes are TRBV30 and TRBJ1-1; D gene uncertain. Germline loops: CDR1 GTSNPN, CDR2 SVGIG (reference sequence). V lost 0 bases to trimming and J lost 2 bases, with 16 bases between them. CDR3 size: 16 residues.

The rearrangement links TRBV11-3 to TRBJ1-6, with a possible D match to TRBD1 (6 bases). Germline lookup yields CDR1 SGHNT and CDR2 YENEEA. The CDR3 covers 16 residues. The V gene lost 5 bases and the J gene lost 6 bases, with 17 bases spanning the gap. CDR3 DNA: TGTGCCAGCAGCCTCGTCTTGGGAGGGGGTAATTCACCCCTCCACTTT. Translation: CASSLVLGGGNSPLHF. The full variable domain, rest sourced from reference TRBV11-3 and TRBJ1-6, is EAGVVQSPRYKIIEKKQPVAFWCNPISGHNTLYWYLQNLGQGPELLIRYENEEAVDDSQLPKDRFSAERLKGVDSTLKIQPAELGDSAVYLCASSLVLGGGNSPLHFGNGTRLTVT.

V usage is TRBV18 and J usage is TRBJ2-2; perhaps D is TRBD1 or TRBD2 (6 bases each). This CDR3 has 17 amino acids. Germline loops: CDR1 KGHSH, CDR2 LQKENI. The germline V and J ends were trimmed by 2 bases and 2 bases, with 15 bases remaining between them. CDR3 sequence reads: CASSPFSQGLNTGELFF. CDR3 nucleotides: TGTGCCAGCTCACCATTCTCACAGGGACTTAACACCGGGGAGCTGTTTTTT.

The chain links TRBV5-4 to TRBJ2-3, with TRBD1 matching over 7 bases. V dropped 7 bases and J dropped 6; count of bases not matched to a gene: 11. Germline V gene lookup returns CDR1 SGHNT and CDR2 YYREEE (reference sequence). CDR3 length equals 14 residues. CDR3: CASGRDSRADTQYF. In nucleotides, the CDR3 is TGTGCCAGCGGAAGGGACAGTCGTGCGGATACGCAGTATTTT.

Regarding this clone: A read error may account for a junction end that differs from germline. CDR3 amino acids: CASSQTGGVTEELFF. In DNA, the CDR3 is TGTGCCAGCAGCCAAACAGGGGGAGTCACCGAGGAGCTGTTTTTT. V gene TRBV11-2 combines with J gene TRBJ2-2; 8 nucleotides match TRBD1. Germline-derived CDR1 and CDR2 are SGHAT and FQNNGV. This CDR3 is built from 15 residues. The complete variable domain, with remaining parts taken from reference TRBV11-2 and TRBJ2-2, reads EAGVAQSPRYKIIEKRQSVAFWCNPISGHATLYWYQQILGQGPKLLIQFQNNGVVDDSQLPKDRFSAERLKGVDSTLKIQPAKLEDSAVYLCASSQTGGVTEELFFGEGSRLTVL.

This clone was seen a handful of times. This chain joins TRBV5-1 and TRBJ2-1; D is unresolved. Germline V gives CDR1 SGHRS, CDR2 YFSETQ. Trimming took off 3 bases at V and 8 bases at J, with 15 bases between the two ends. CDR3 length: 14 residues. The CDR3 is CASSWGGYSYEQFF. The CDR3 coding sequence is TGCGCCAGCAGCTGGGGTGGATATAGCTATGAGCAGTTCTTC.